This T cell receptor beta chain is drawn from a study of T cell responses to AZD1222 COVID-19 vaccine. Germline V gives CDR1 LNHDA, CDR2 SQIVND (reference sequence). Losses at the gene ends were 7 bases for V and 1 base for J; bases not matched to a gene: 9. This CDR3 contains 15 residues. To note about this clone: Its antigen is not known.

Study conclusions and caveats: Donors were mostly white British, more females; clonal diversity possibly underestimated.

TCRdb's table, derived via immunoSEQ multiplex PCR, lists solely in-frame clones and lacks some. The sample includes about 86,000 clones, roughly 87% of them seen just once. Sample: peripheral blood, taken on day 0 of AZD1222 vaccination. This receptor was identified in an adult in good health. This chain connects TRBV19 to TRBJ1-1, with 7 bases fitting TRBD1. CDR3 sequence reads: CASNTRDSGNTEAFF. DNA for the CDR3: TGTGCCAGTAACACCCGGGACAGTGGGAACACTGAAGCTTTCTTT.